This is a list of T cell receptor beta chains from one sample in a study of T cells after yellow fever vaccination. TCRdb itself ran the 5' RACE reads through MiXCR, one entry per CDR3 protein. This sample has around 30,000 distinct CDR3 sequences, with about 10% found just once. The sequencing used PBMCs, either bulk or a sorted T-cell subset (CD4+, CD8+, memory, or dextramer-sorted; not recorded which), collected approximately 15 days after the first yellow fever vaccination. These TCRs come from a man aged 18 to 30 who received the YFV17D yellow fever vaccine. CDR3s include the opening cysteine and the closing phenylalanine or tryptophan. D genes are given only for firm matches. The size field is filled for only some rows; it gives once, few, many or a size class.

cdr3_aa | cdr3_nt | clone_size | j_call | v_call | cdr3_length | d_call
CASSQGYRGNEQFF | TGTGCCAGCAGCCAAGGCTACAGGGGGAATGAGCAGTTCTTC | many | TRBJ2-1 | TRBV3-1 | 14 | TRBD1
CASSPVGSASTDTQYF | TGTGCCAGCAGCCCAGTGGGATCGGCTAGCACAGATACGCAGTATTTT | NA | TRBJ2-3 | TRBV7-9 | 16 | NA
CATRPGLLGQEQYF | TGTGCCACCAGGCCGGGCCTACTAGGACAAGAGCAGTACTTC | many | TRBJ2-7 | TRBV15 | 14 | NA
CASSFAGDQPQHF | TGTGCCAGCAGCTTTGCGGGGGATCAGCCCCAGCATTTT | many | TRBJ1-5 | TRBV11-2 | 13 | NA
CASSLNSQSNTEAFF | TGTGCCAGCAGTTTAAACTCCCAGTCGAACACTGAAGCTTTCTTT | many | TRBJ1-1 | TRBV27 | 15 | NA
CASSPFGGTNEKLFF | TGTGCCAGCAGCCCCTTCGGGGGAACTAATGAAAAACTGTTTTTT | many | TRBJ1-4 | TRBV7-3 | 15 | NA
CASSERVGYYGYTF | TGCGCCAGCAGTGAGCGGGTCGGGTATTATGGCTACACCTTC | many | TRBJ1-2 | TRBV10-2 | 14 | NA
CASSLVSGSADTQYF | TGTGCCAGCAGCTTGGTCAGCGGGTCCGCAGATACGCAGTATTTT | many | TRBJ2-3 | TRBV5-5 | 15 | NA
CASSSNYGYTF | TGTGCCAGCAGCTCTAACTATGGCTACACCTTC | many | TRBJ1-2 | TRBV9 | 11 | NA
CASSLPGGNIQYF | TGTGCCAGCAGTTTACCAGGCGGAAACATTCAGTACTTC | medium-sized | TRBJ2-4 | TRBV27 | 13 | NA